The 15 T cell receptor beta chains below all came from one sample that was sequenced in a study of blood T cell repertoires in COVID-19 (dated by TCRdb to the early 2020s). The library came from the immunoSEQ multiplex PCR assay. This immuneACCESS table, as held by TCRdb, lists in-frame sequences with V and J called but not all clones. Of the missing ones, under half trace to an unresolved V gene in checked studies; the others have no known cause. Here the sample has more than 200,000 clones; around four fifths occur a single time. Of the sample, around 8.7% is held by the ten largest clones. Input material: peripheral blood. The receptor source for this set is a woman aged 45-65 years with acute or convalescent COVID-19.

The chain uses TRBV5-1 and TRBJ2-1; TRBD2 agrees at 16 bases. This CDR3 region has 18 residues. Germline CDR1 is SGHRS and CDR2 is YFSETQ. With 6 bases clipped from V and 0 bases from J, the junction kept 6 bases outside the gene matches. CDR3 amino acids: CASNPGLAGGLSYNEQFF. CDR3 DNA: TGCGCCAGCAACCCGGGACTAGCGGGAGGGCTCTCCTACAATGAGCAGTTCTTC. The full variable domain, with the rest looked up from reference TRBV5-1 and TRBJ2-1, is KAGVTQTPRYLIKTRGQQVTLSCSPISGHRSVSWYQQTPGQGLQFLFEYFSETQRNKGNFPGRFSGRQFSNSRSEMNVSTLELGDSALYLCASNPGLAGGLSYNEQFFGPGTRLTVL.

This clone showed up just a few times. The V and J genes are TRBV14 and TRBJ2-3, with 9 nucleotides matching TRBD2. The CDR3 is made up of 14 amino acids. The germline gives CDR1 SGHDN, CDR2 FVKESK. V lost 6 bases to trimming and J lost 3 bases; unmatched junction nucleotides: 4. Here the CDR3 reads CASSDSGRTDTQYF. The CDR3, as DNA: TGTGCCAGCAGTGATAGCGGGAGAACAGATACGCAGTATTTT.

The chain carries TRBV6-5 and TRBJ1-5; tentative D call: TRBD1 (5 bases). The germline gives CDR1 MNHEY, CDR2 SVGAGI. Trimming removed 6 bases at V and 4 bases at J, with 10 bases between. This CDR3 region has 13 residues. The CDR3, as DNA: TGTGCCAGCAGCCCGGGGGGGAATCAGCCCCAGCATTTT. Translated, it gives CASSPGGNQPQHF.

The chain employs TRBV5-1 and TRBJ1-6; no reliable D call. The CDR3 covers 16 residues. The germline gives CDR1 SGHRS, CDR2 YFSETQ. Deletions cut 4 bases from V and 0 bases from J, with 11 bases between. The CDR3 bases are TGCGCCAGCAGCCCCTCAGCTAGCTCCTATAATTCACCCCTCCACTTT. This gives the protein CASSPSASSYNSPLHF.

The rearrangement joins TRBV24-1 to TRBJ2-5; 7 nucleotides match TRBD2. V lost 2 bases to trimming and J lost 2 bases; unmatched junction nucleotides: 4. This CDR3 region has 15 residues. Germline assignment: CDR1 KGHDR and CDR2 SFDVKD. CDR3 amino acids: CATSDSIGRQETQYF. The CDR3 DNA sequence: TGTGCCACCAGTGATTCTATCGGGAGGCAAGAGACCCAGTACTTC.

This chain links TRBV5-1 with TRBJ2-1; TRBD1 matches 10 bases. Germline values: CDR1 SGHRS, CDR2 YFSETQ. V dropped 4 bases and J dropped 1; count of bases not matched to a gene: 11. This CDR3 comprises 18 residues. CDR3 protein: CASSDNDRGRKSYNEQFF. The CDR3 DNA is TGCGCCAGCAGCGACAACGACAGGGGGCGAAAGTCCTACAATGAGCAGTTCTTC.

In this sample, this clone turned up a few times. This chain links TRBV19 with TRBJ2-7; 8 bases align to TRBD1. The germline V gene encodes CDR1 LNHDA and CDR2 SQIVND (reference sequence). This CDR3 has 17 amino acids. J lost 0 bases, V lost 5 bases, and 12 bases had no gene match. The CDR3 here is CASSWARRQGHSYEQYF. The DNA for the CDR3 is TGTGCCAGTAGTTGGGCCCGCCGACAGGGGCACTCCTACGAGCAGTACTTC.

This clone has more than one count but fewer than ten. This same CDR3 is encoded by further DNA sequences in the sample. The chain employs TRBV25-1 and TRBJ1-2; D gene unclear. The CDR3 spans 13 residues. Germline-derived CDR1 and CDR2 are MGHDK and SYGVNS. V was shortened by 0 bases and J by 5 bases, with 7 bases between the two germline ends. CDR3 loop: CASSEYADYGYTF. The CDR3 DNA reads as TGTGCCAGCAGTGAATACGCGGATTATGGCTACACCTTC.

The rearrangement links TRBV3-1 (or the pseudogene TRBV3-2) to TRBJ1-1; 11 positions match TRBD1. The CDR3 runs 16 residues. Germline V lookup: CDR1 LGHDT, CDR2 YNNKEL (reference sequence). Germline trimming cut 4 bases from V and 5 bases from J; bases unmatched to any gene: 9. CDR3 nucleotides: TGTGCCAGCAGCCCCCGGGACAGGGGGTTTAAAACTGAAGCTTTCTTT. It specifies CASSPRDRGFKTEAFF.

The V and J genes are TRBV29-1 and TRBJ2-7; 8 nucleotides line up with TRBD2. The V and J ends lost 7 bases and 6 bases, in that order; junction bases with no gene match: 5. CDR1 is SQVTM, CDR2 ANQGSEA, per germline. CDR3 length: 11 amino acids. In DNA form, the CDR3 reads TGCAGCGCGACGGGGGGGTCCGAGCAGTACTTC. It encodes CSATGGSEQYF.

The rearrangement uses TRBV11-3 and TRBJ2-2, with unresolved D. There are 12 residues in the CDR3. Germline CDR1 reads SGHNT; CDR2 reads YENEEA. The germline V and J ends were trimmed by 0 bases and 7 bases, with 3 bases remaining between them. The CDR3 sequence: CASSLEYGELFF. CDR3 bases: TGTGCCAGCAGCTTAGAGTACGGGGAGCTGTTTTTT.

The chain is built from TRBV5-6 and TRBJ2-7; D not certain. The V gene's germline CDR1 is SGHDT and CDR2 YYEEEE. The CDR3 runs to 14 residues. The V end was cut by 2 bases, the J end by 3 bases, with 12 bases between. CDR3 loop: CASSLPVSGYEQYF. CDR3 nucleotide sequence: TGTGCCAGCAGCTTACCCGTATCGGGCTACGAGCAGTACTTC.

The CDR3 sequence: CASSSGQVILNTEAFF. CDR3 DNA sequence: TGTGCCAGCAGTTCCGGACAGGTCATATTGAACACTGAAGCTTTCTTT. V is TRBV6-2 or TRBV6-3 and J is TRBJ1-1; 7 bases fit TRBD1. The V segment lost 4 bases and the J segment 0 bases; nucleotides outside the gene matches: 8. Germline assignment: CDR1 MNHEY and CDR2 SVGEGT. The CDR3 length is 16 residues.

This clone was observed a few times. The chain employs TRBV5-1 and TRBJ1-5; D may be TRBD1 (6 bases). The CDR3 runs to 16 residues. V lost 0 bases, J lost 0 bases, and 10 bases lay in between. Germline lookup yields CDR1 SGHRS and CDR2 YFSETQ. CDR3 region: CASSLGTETSNQPQHF. CDR3 coding DNA: TGCGCCAGCAGCTTGGGGACAGAGACTAGCAATCAGCCCCAGCATTTT.

The chain combines TRBV7-2 with TRBJ2-1; D gene unclear. Trimming shortened V by 2 bases and J by 8 bases, and 10 bases separated the two germline ends. CDR3 length: 13 amino acids. Germline values: CDR1 SGHTA, CDR2 FQGNSA. CDR3: CASSLKMGHEQFF. DNA of the CDR3: TGTGCCAGCAGCTTAAAAATGGGCCATGAGCAGTTCTTC.